These T cell receptor beta chains were read from a single sample in a study of blood T cell repertoires in COVID-19. Sequenced by immunoSEQ multiplex PCR; TCRdb stores in-frame clones only, minus some. The sample shows 150,000 to 200,000 clones, just under 80% of them seen only once. The sample taken for sequencing was peripheral blood. Every receptor here comes from a man aged 70 or older with active or convalescent COVID-19. CDR3s include the opening cysteine and the closing phenylalanine or tryptophan. The D gene is left open where the match is weak. Clone size appears in some rows only: once, few, many, or a class for an expanded clone.

v_gene,j_gene,abundance,d_gene,CDR3nt,CDR3aa
TRBV15,TRBJ1-5,once,NA,TGTGCCACCAGCAGAGACAGGATGGCCCAGCATTTT,CATSRDRMAQHF
TRBV7-9,TRBJ2-7,large,NA,TGTGCCAGCAGCTCGGGCGGGACAGTTCCCTACGAGCAGTACTTC,CASSSGGTVPYEQYF
TRBV5-1,TRBJ2-5,NA,TRBD1,TGCGCCAGCAGCGCACGACAGGGGCCCCAAGAGACCCAGTACTTC,CASSARQGPQETQYF
TRBV10-3,TRBJ2-5,NA,NA,TGTGCCATCAGTGATGCGTCGACAAGGGAGACCCAGTACTTC,CAISDASTRETQYF
TRBV18,TRBJ2-1,NA,NA,TGTGCCAGCTCACCATCCCCGGCACTAGCAAGTGGTTTCTTC,CASSPSPALASGFF
TRBV29-1,TRBJ1-1,few,NA,TGCAGCTTCCTCAGGGATTCGAACACTGAAGCTTTCTTT,CSFLRDSNTEAFF
TRBV7-9,TRBJ2-3,NA,TRBD2,TGTGCCAGCAGCCCTGGGCTAGCGGGGCCCACAGATACGCAGTATTTT,CASSPGLAGPTDTQYF
TRBV6-2/TRBV6-3,TRBJ1-5,once,TRBD1,TGTGCCAGCAGTACGAGACAGGGCAGCAATCAGCCCCAGCATTTT,CASSTRQGSNQPQHF
TRBV19,TRBJ2-2,NA,NA,TGTGCCAGTAGTATGAACGGTGGCACCGGGGAGCTGTTTTTT,CASSMNGGTGELFF
TRBV30,TRBJ1-5,NA,NA,TGTGCCTGGAGTCCTGGGGGGAACAATCAGCCCCAGCATTTT,CAWSPGGNNQPQHF
TRBV11-3,TRBJ2-7,NA,NA,TGTGCCAGCAGTTTTAGGGGAGGATCATACTACGAGCAGTACTTC,CASSFRGGSYYEQYF
TRBV7-8,TRBJ2-7,NA,NA,TGTGCCAGCAGCTTAGGGCCCCGCTACGAGCAGTACTTC,CASSLGPRYEQYF
TRBV5-1,TRBJ2-1,NA,TRBD1,TGCGCCAGCACAGGGGGTCCCAGCACCAATGAGCAGTTCTTC,CASTGGPSTNEQFF
TRBV3-1/TRBV3-2,TRBJ2-2,NA,NA,TGTGCCAGCAGCCTGAGTCCCGGGGAGCTGTTTTTT,CASSLSPGELFF
TRBV5-1,TRBJ1-1,NA,TRBD1,TGCGCCAGCAGCCCGCCCTACAGGGGCCGGAACACTGAAGCTTTCTTT,CASSPPYRGRNTEAFF
TRBV7-2,TRBJ1-2,NA,NA,TGTGCCAGCACCGCTGGGGGGGGTGGCTACACCTTC,CASTAGGGGYTF
TRBV5-4,TRBJ2-1,NA,TRBD2,TGTGCCAGCAGCTCTGGGGGCGGGACTAGCGTATACAATGAGCAGTTCTTC,CASSSGGGTSVYNEQFF
TRBV4-1,TRBJ1-1,NA,TRBD1,TGCGCCAGCAGCCGCCTGGACAGGCTGGGGGACACTGAAGCTTTCTTT,CASSRLDRLGDTEAFF
TRBV4-3,TRBJ2-1,NA,TRBD2,TGCGCCAGCAGCCAGCGTCCTAGCGGGGACTACAATGAGCAGTTCTTC,CASSQRPSGDYNEQFF
TRBV7-9,TRBJ2-5,NA,NA,TGTGCCAGCAGTCATCAACCCGGGGGAGGAGAGACCCAGTACTTC,CASSHQPGGGETQYF
TRBV19,TRBJ2-5,few,NA,TGTGCCAGTGGCAGGGCATCCAGGGAGACCCAGTACTTC,CASGRASRETQYF
TRBV6-5,TRBJ1-1,NA,TRBD1,TGTGCCAGCAGTTACCTTGACAGGGGGGACACTGAAGCTTTCTTT,CASSYLDRGDTEAFF
TRBV7-7,TRBJ1-4,NA,TRBD1,TGTGCTAGCCCAACCCAGGGGGGACAGGGGAGTCCAACTAATGAAAAACTGTTTTTT,CASPTQGGQGSPTNEKLFF
TRBV11-3,TRBJ1-1,once,TRBD1,TGTGCCAGCAGCAGTGGACAGGACCGGAGCGCTTTCTTT,CASSSGQDRSAFF
TRBV4-1,TRBJ2-7,NA,TRBD2,TGCGCCAGCAGCCAAGGCCGCATGGGGGGGAGGGCCTACGAGCAGTACTTC,CASSQGRMGGRAYEQYF